This T cell receptor (beta chain) was captured in a study of CD8 T cells in ankylosing spondylitis. TCRdb re-analysed the 5' RACE reads in MiXCR, keeping a single row per CDR3 protein. The sample yields some 300,000 distinct CDR3 sequences, less than 25% seen once. In its sample, this clonotype was seen many times. Specimen: blood, either unsorted or a sorted T cell fraction (not recorded which). This TCR came from a female donor with ankylosing spondylitis or in good health (not recorded which).

In nucleotides, the CDR3 is TGTGCCAGCAGTCCTCAGGGTGAGGGCTACACCTTC. Encoded protein: CASSPQGEGYTF. The J gene is TRBJ1-2, the V gene TRBV6-5; D might be TRBD1 (5 bases). CDR3 length equals 12 residues. The V end was cut by 5 bases, the J end by 8 bases, with 12 bases between. Germline V CDR1 and CDR2: MNHEY, SVGAGI.